The present TCR beta chain was sequenced within a study of cytomegalovirus exposure and HLA in healthy donors. PCR employed 60 Vbeta and 13 Jbeta primers. TCRdb keeps only in-frame clones here, not all; method: immunoSEQ multiplex PCR. The sample has fewer than 120,000 clones, around 80% seen once; the top ten hold 2.5% to 3%. The source of this sequence is a woman aged 55-70 years in good health and CMV-seropositive. Specimen: PBMCs.

The CDR3 DNA follows: TGTGCCAGTAGTATAGGCCGGTTTTCGAACACTGAAGCTTTCTTT. Translating gives CASSIGRFSNTEAFF. V usage is TRBV19 and J usage is TRBJ1-1; D is unresolved. Germline assignment: CDR1 LNHDA and CDR2 SQIVND (reference sequence). Trimming left V 1 base short and J 1 base short, with 10 bases between. CDR3 length: 15 residues.